This TCR beta chain is drawn from a study of cytotoxic CD8 clonotypes in ibrutinib-treated CLL. Study at large: Complete response was seen in 2 patients and partial in some 25; roughly 12 progressed and around 14 stayed remitted after a median roughly 70 months.

Around 2 micrograms of genomic DNA (from cryopreserved PBMCs) were used for TCR beta libraries. Germline CDR1 reads KGHSH; CDR2 reads LQKENI. The J segment lost 7 bases and the V segment lost 4 bases, leaving 4 bases of the junction unmatched. The CDR3 consists of 14 residues. Depth targeted 1 in 200,000 to 1 in 1 million T cells, averaging around 9.5x coverage per clonotype. Only in-frame clones appear in the TCRdb table, and some are missing; sequencing was by immunoSEQ multiplex PCR. Of under 300,000 clones in the sample, around 77% were seen once. This sequence originates from a human donor with chronic lymphocytic leukemia. The rearrangement joins TRBV18 to TRBJ1-6; 7 bases map to TRBD1. The material sequenced was PBMCs, taken at disease progression, from a patient treated with ibrutinib. CDR3 DNA sequence: TGTGCCAGCTCACTTAGGGACAGCAATTCACCCCTCCACTTT. Translation gives CASSLRDSNSPLHF.